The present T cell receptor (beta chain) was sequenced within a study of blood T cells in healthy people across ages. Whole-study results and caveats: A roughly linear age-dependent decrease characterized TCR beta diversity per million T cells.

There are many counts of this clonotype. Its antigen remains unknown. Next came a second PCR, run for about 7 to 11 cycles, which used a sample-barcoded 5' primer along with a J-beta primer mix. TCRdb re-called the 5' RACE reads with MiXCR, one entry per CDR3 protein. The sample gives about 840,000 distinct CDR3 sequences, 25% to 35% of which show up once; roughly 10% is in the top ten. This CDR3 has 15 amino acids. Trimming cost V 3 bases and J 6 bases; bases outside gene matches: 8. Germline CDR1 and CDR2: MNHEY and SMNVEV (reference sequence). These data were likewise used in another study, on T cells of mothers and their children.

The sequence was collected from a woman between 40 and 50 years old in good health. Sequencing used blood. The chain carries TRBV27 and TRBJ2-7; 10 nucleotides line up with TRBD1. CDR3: CASSFGTGVIGEQYF. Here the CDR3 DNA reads TGTGCCAGCAGTTTCGGGACAGGGGTCATAGGCGAGCAGTACTTC.